These 30 T cell receptor beta chains were all obtained from the same sample, sequenced in a study of control samples from healthy donors and cancer patients. Repertoires were generated with immunoSEQ multiplex PCR, while TCRdb's copy carries only in-frame clones and drops some. The sample records about 46,000 clones, about nine tenths being singletons. The sample taken for sequencing was PBMCs. The source is a man in his fifties or sixties with head and neck cancer.

This chain connects TRBV4-1 to TRBJ2-1; 9 nucleotides match TRBD2. The V segment lost 4 bases and the J segment 8 bases; nucleotides outside the gene matches: 15. CDR3 length: 17 amino acids. Germline assignment: CDR1 MGHRA and CDR2 YSYEKL. CDR3 protein: CASSPREGAGGFYEQFF. CDR3 bases: TGCGCCAGCAGCCCCAGAGAAGGGGCGGGGGGGTTCTATGAGCAGTTCTTC.

This sequence joins TRBV11-2 and TRBJ2-2; D call uncertain. CDR3 length: 14 amino acids. CDR1 is SGHAT and CDR2 is FQNNGV in the germline V gene. Trimming stripped 1 base from V and 3 bases from J, with 6 bases between. The CDR3 DNA is TGTGCCAGCAGCTTAGGTGGGGACACCGGGGAGCTGTTTTTT. Encoded protein: CASSLGGDTGELFF.

The genes are TRBV10-3 and TRBJ2-1; 10 nucleotides align to TRBD2. The CDR3 runs to 18 residues. CDR1 is ENHRY, CDR2 SYGVKD, per germline. J lost 0 bases, V lost 0 bases, and 5 bases had no gene match. The CDR3 sequence: CAISESVAGGRSYNEQFF. In DNA form, the CDR3 reads TGTGCCATCAGTGAGTCGGTAGCGGGGGGACGCTCCTACAATGAGCAGTTCTTC.

V and J are TRBV15 and TRBJ1-1; no reliable D call. Germline CDR1 and CDR2: LNHNV and YYDKDF (reference sequence). This CDR3 has 13 amino acids. The V end was cut by 0 bases, the J end by 11 bases, with 13 bases between. The CDR3: CATSREGWSGAFF. The CDR3 DNA is TGTGCCACCAGCAGAGAAGGGTGGAGCGGTGCTTTCTTT.

V and J are TRBV18 and TRBJ2-5, with 12 bases that match TRBD2. The CDR3 is 15 amino acids. Germline trimming cut 0 bases from V and 9 bases from J; bases unmatched to any gene: 5. CDR1 is KGHSH, CDR2 LQKENI, per germline. This CDR3 reads CASSPPGLAGWAQYF. CDR3 sequence (DNA): TGTGCCAGCTCACCACCGGGACTAGCGGGTTGGGCCCAGTACTTC.

V is TRBV2 and J is TRBJ2-3, with no clear D. V gave up 1 base and J gave up 2 bases, with 22 bases separating them. Germline V gene sequence: CDR1 SNHLY, CDR2 FYNNEI. The CDR3 contains 19 residues. CDR3: CASSEEGWGSRTDTDTQYF. The CDR3 nucleotides read TGTGCCAGCAGTGAAGAGGGATGGGGTAGCCGGACGGACACAGATACGCAGTATTTT.

The chain links TRBV6-5 to TRBJ2-7; unclear D gene. Germline CDR1 reads MNHEY; CDR2 reads SVGAGI. V was clipped by 0 bases and J by 2 bases, with 8 bases between them. The CDR3 loop spans 14 amino acids. The CDR3 region is CASSYSAEAYEQYF. The CDR3, as DNA: TGTGCCAGCAGTTACTCGGCGGAAGCCTACGAGCAGTACTTC.

This rearrangement joins TRBV7-3 to TRBJ2-7; D is possibly TRBD1 or TRBD2 (7 bases each). Germline-derived CDR1 and CDR2 are SGHTA and FQGTGA. V lost 4 bases, J lost 3 bases, and 13 bases lay in between. The CDR3 length is 14 residues. The CDR3 loop reads CASSSQGGDYEQYF. The CDR3 DNA is TGTGCCAGCAGCTCCCAGGGGGGGGACTACGAGCAGTACTTC.

The chain uses TRBV28 and TRBJ1-1, with no clear D. With 3 bases removed from V and 5 bases from J, the gap between germline ends came to 10 bases. The germline CDR1 and CDR2 sequences are MDHEN and SYDVKM. The CDR3 has 13 amino acids. CDR3 amino acids: CASSFIGETEAFF. CDR3 nucleotide sequence: TGTGCCAGCAGTTTTATTGGTGAGACTGAAGCTTTCTTT.

This sequence joins TRBV11-1 and TRBJ2-7, with D hard to call. The germline V gene has CDR1 SGHAT and CDR2 FQDESV (reference sequence). The CDR3 loop spans 14 amino acids. With 1 base removed from V and 4 bases from J, the gap between germline ends came to 11 bases. CDR3 DNA: TGTGCCAGCAGCTTAGGGGTTTTGGGGTACGAGCAGTACTTC. Translating gives CASSLGVLGYEQYF.

This chain joins TRBV6-5 and TRBJ1-2, with a tentative D call TRBD1 (5 bases). V lost 8 bases to trimming and J lost 1 base, with 8 bases between them. From germline, CDR1 is MNHEY and CDR2 SVGAGI. This CDR3 has 12 amino acids. CDR3 sequence reads: CASGAFNYGYTF. The CDR3 DNA reads as TGTGCCAGCGGGGCATTTAACTATGGCTACACCTTC.

The J gene is TRBJ1-1, the V gene TRBV19; 7 bases are a match to TRBD1. V was clipped by 7 bases and J by 6 bases; unmatched bases: 5. This CDR3 region has 12 residues. Germline V CDR1 and CDR2: LNHDA, SQIVND (reference sequence). The CDR3 DNA reads TGTGCCAGTACCCCAGGGGGGCCTGAAGCTTTCTTT. The encoded protein is CASTPGGPEAFF.

The CDR3 DNA is TGTGCCAGCACCCCTAGTGGGACAGGGGGTCTGTTTAACTATGGCTACACCTTC. Amino acid sequence: CASTPSGTGGLFNYGYTF. This chain links TRBV7-9 with TRBJ1-2, with 11 bases fitting TRBD1. The CDR3 loop spans 18 amino acids. V shed 7 bases and J 1 base; nucleotides not matched to a gene: 14. Germline loops: CDR1 SEHNR, CDR2 FQNEAQ (reference sequence).

This chain uses TRBV7-3 with TRBJ2-2; D call uncertain. In germline, CDR1 is SGHTA, CDR2 FQGTGA. CDR3 length equals 15 residues. V lost 2 bases to trimming and J lost 4 bases, with 11 bases between them. The CDR3 DNA follows: TGTGCCAGCAGCTTATTGCCAGGTTCCACCGGGGAGCTGTTTTTT. Its protein is CASSLLPGSTGELFF.

This CDR3 reads CASSQPTSGAYEQYF. As DNA, the CDR3 is TGCGCCAGCAGCCAACCGACTAGCGGGGCCTACGAGCAGTACTTC. This chain joins TRBV4-1 and TRBJ2-7; 11 nucleotides match TRBD2. CDR3 length: 15 amino acids. V was clipped by 2 bases and J by 2 bases; unmatched bases: 2. From germline, CDR1 is MGHRA and CDR2 YSYEKL.

This clone was counted a single time. The gene calls are TRBV5-5 and TRBJ2-3; TRBD2 matches 12 bases. CDR1 is SGHKS, CDR2 YYEKEE, per germline (reference sequence). The CDR3 is 16 residues long. V was pared by 3 bases and J by 2 bases, with 4 bases of the junction left unmatched. CDR3 sequence reads: CASSWGLAGTTDTQYF. The CDR3 bases are TGTGCCAGCAGCTGGGGACTAGCGGGTACCACAGATACGCAGTATTTT.

This rearrangement joins TRBV20-1 to TRBJ2-7, with D unresolved. The CDR3 spans 11 residues. From germline, CDR1 is DFQATT and CDR2 SNEGSKA (reference sequence). V was pared by 4 bases and J by 4 bases, with 8 bases between. The DNA for the CDR3 is TGCAGTGCTAAGGACCCTTACGAGCAGTACTTC. Translating it yields CSAKDPYEQYF.

The chain links TRBV6-2 or TRBV6-3 to TRBJ2-7, with TRBD1 matching 10 bases. Germline CDR1 is MNHEY and CDR2 is SVGEGT. This CDR3 spans 14 amino acids. The ends lost 4 bases at V and 6 bases at J; junction bases unmatched: 6. Written as DNA, the CDR3 is TGTGCCAGCAGTTCCGGGACAGGGGTCTCCGAGCAGTACTTC. Its translation is CASSSGTGVSEQYF.

This clone is a singleton in its sample. This rearrangement joins TRBV7-2 to TRBJ1-2; D is perhaps TRBD1 (5 bases). The CDR3 is made up of 14 amino acids. V dropped 8 bases and J dropped 4 bases, with 17 bases sitting between them. The germline gives CDR1 SGHTA, CDR2 FQGNSA. CDR3 protein: CASSPLTGFYGYTF. CDR3 sequence (DNA): TGTGCCAGCTCTCCCCTCACAGGTTTCTATGGCTACACCTTC.

The V call is TRBV5-4, the J call TRBJ2-7; D uncertain. Deletions cut 0 bases from V and 4 bases from J, with 14 bases between. The CDR3 contains 15 residues. Germline V CDR1 and CDR2: SGHNT, YYREEE (reference sequence). CDR3 loop: CASSLAPQVQYEQYF. CDR3 bases: TGTGCCAGCAGCTTGGCCCCGCAGGTCCAATACGAGCAGTACTTC.

The V gene is TRBV4-3, the J gene TRBJ1-3; D unresolved. Germline CDR1 LGHNA, CDR2 YSLEER. CDR3 length: 15 residues. Trimming took off 0 bases at V and 0 bases at J, with 6 bases between the two ends. In DNA, the CDR3 is TGCGCCAGCAGCCAAGAACACATCTCTGGAAACACCATATATTTT. It is translated as CASSQEHISGNTIYF.

The chain uses TRBV24-1 and TRBJ2-5; D possibly corresponds to TRBD1 (5 bases). This CDR3 region has 15 residues. The V and J ends lost 3 bases and 3 bases respectively, with 13 bases between them. The germline V gene has CDR1 KGHDR and CDR2 SFDVKD. The CDR3 DNA reads as TGTGCCACCAGTGATGGGGCGAAGGCGAAAGAGACCCAGTACTTC. Its protein product is CATSDGAKAKETQYF.

The genes are TRBV19 and TRBJ2-7; D remains ambiguous. V dropped 3 bases and J dropped 2 bases, with 14 bases sitting between them. Germline CDR1 reads LNHDA; CDR2 reads SQIVND (reference sequence). The CDR3 covers 15 residues. For the CDR3, the DNA is TGTGCCAGTAGTATTAACCTCGGGCGCACCTACGAGCAGTACTTC. Translated: CASSINLGRTYEQYF. Full variable domain (rest looked up from reference TRBV19 and TRBJ2-7): DGGITQSPKYLFRKEGQNVTLSCEQNLNHDAMYWYRQDPGQGLRLIYYSQIVNDFQKGDIAEGYSVSREKKESFPLTVTSAQKNPTAFYLCASSINLGRTYEQYFGPGTRLTVT.

This sequence joins TRBV11-2 and TRBJ2-3; D is ambiguous. CDR1 is SGHAT and CDR2 is FQNNGV in the germline V gene. The CDR3 is 12 residues long. Trimming removed 6 bases from V and 2 bases from J, with 6 bases in between. The CDR3 region has the DNA TGTGCCAGCAGTTGGTACACAGATACGCAGTATTTT. Its protein is CASSWYTDTQYF.

This clone occurred once. This chain joins TRBV29-1 and TRBJ1-5; a possible D gene is TRBD1 (5 bases). CDR3 length equals 13 residues. Trimming pared 4 bases from V and 7 bases from J, leaving 14 bases between. Per the germline V gene, CDR1 is SQVTM and CDR2 is ANQGSEA. The CDR3 sequence: CSVATGERQPQHF. For the CDR3, the DNA is TGCAGCGTTGCAACAGGAGAGAGGCAGCCCCAGCATTTT.

The genes are TRBV7-6 and TRBJ2-2; D gene uncertain. V gave up 6 bases and J gave up 1 base, with 12 bases separating them. This CDR3 is 15 amino acids long. From germline, CDR1 is SGHVS and CDR2 FNYEAQ. The DNA of the CDR3 is TGTGCCAGCAGGCGAACTACGGGGAACACCGGGGAGCTGTTTTTT. Amino acid sequence: CASRRTTGNTGELFF.

This clone appeared a single time. The chain couples TRBV10-3 to TRBJ1-4; unclear D gene. The V and J ends lost 3 bases and 10 bases respectively, with 18 bases between them. CDR3 size: 15 residues. CDR1 and CDR2 from the germline V gene are ENHRY and SYGVKD. The CDR3 reads CAISEPPPCIGKLFF. In DNA form, the CDR3 reads TGTGCCATCAGTGAACCCCCCCCCTGTATTGGAAAACTGTTTTTT.

The CDR3, as DNA: TGTGCTAGTATCCGATGGGGCAGCTCCTACAATGAGCAGTTCTTC. Its translation is CASIRWGSSYNEQFF. The gene calls are TRBV12-5 and TRBJ2-1, with D maybe TRBD1 (5 bases). The CDR3 is made up of 15 amino acids. V gave up 8 bases and J gave up 0 bases, with 14 bases separating them. Looked up from germline, CDR1 is LGHNT and CDR2 is FRNRAP.

CDR3 sequence reads: CASRLGVSSYEQYF. The CDR3 region has the DNA TGTGCCAGCAGATTGGGGGTGAGCTCCTACGAGCAGTACTTC. V usage is TRBV28 and J usage is TRBJ2-7, with D possibly called TRBD1 or TRBD2 (5 bases each). V lost 6 bases and J 0 bases, leaving 12 bases between the germline ends. Germline loops: CDR1 MDHEN, CDR2 SYDVKM. The CDR3 totals 14 residues.

This sequence joins TRBV30 and TRBJ1-2; no clear D gene. Germline CDR1 is GTSNPN and CDR2 is SVGIG (reference sequence). V was cut by 3 bases and J by 5 bases, with 4 bases left in between. This CDR3 region has 10 residues. CDR3 sequence (DNA): TGTGCCTGGAGACAGTATGGCTACACCTTC. The encoded protein is CAWRQYGYTF.